The present TCR beta chain was sequenced within a study of Tregs in tolerant kidney transplant recipients. J gave up 4 bases and V 7 bases, and 7 bases lay outside the gene matches. The CDR3 has 14 residues. In germline, CDR1 is MNHNY, CDR2 SVGAGI (reference sequence). In regard to this clone: Its target is unknown.

Findings of the study overall: Few patients were studied, so findings need validation in larger groups.

Thawed PBMCs were FACS-sorted into unstimulated CD4+CD25+CD127- regulatory T cells, CD4+CD25- non-regulatory cells, CD4 and CD8 cells. Before regulatory T cell sorting, thawed PBMCs rested overnight at 37°C in around 180 IU/ml IL-2. Generated by immunoSEQ multiplex PCR, the TCRdb table keeps only in-frame clones and is missing some. The table includes roughly 45,000 clones, under 95% detected once. This clonotype was sampled from a human donor in good health. This chain uses TRBV6-6 with TRBJ1-3; TRBD1 agrees at 7 bases. Sequences were obtained from Tregs from blood. The CDR3 sequence: CASTEQGLGNTIYF. CDR3 in DNA: TGTGCCAGCACCGAACAGGGGTTAGGAAACACCATATATTTT.